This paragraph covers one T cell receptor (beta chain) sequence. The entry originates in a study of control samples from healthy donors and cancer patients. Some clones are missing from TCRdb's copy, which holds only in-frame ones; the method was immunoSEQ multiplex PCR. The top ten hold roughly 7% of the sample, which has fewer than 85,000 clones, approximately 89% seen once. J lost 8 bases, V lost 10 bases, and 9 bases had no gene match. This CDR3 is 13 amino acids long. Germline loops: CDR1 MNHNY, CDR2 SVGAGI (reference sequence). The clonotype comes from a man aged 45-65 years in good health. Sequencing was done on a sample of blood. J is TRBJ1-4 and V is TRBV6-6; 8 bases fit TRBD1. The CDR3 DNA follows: TGTGCCACAAACAGGGGGAGGGGGGAAAAACTGTTTTTT. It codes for CATNRGRGEKLFF.